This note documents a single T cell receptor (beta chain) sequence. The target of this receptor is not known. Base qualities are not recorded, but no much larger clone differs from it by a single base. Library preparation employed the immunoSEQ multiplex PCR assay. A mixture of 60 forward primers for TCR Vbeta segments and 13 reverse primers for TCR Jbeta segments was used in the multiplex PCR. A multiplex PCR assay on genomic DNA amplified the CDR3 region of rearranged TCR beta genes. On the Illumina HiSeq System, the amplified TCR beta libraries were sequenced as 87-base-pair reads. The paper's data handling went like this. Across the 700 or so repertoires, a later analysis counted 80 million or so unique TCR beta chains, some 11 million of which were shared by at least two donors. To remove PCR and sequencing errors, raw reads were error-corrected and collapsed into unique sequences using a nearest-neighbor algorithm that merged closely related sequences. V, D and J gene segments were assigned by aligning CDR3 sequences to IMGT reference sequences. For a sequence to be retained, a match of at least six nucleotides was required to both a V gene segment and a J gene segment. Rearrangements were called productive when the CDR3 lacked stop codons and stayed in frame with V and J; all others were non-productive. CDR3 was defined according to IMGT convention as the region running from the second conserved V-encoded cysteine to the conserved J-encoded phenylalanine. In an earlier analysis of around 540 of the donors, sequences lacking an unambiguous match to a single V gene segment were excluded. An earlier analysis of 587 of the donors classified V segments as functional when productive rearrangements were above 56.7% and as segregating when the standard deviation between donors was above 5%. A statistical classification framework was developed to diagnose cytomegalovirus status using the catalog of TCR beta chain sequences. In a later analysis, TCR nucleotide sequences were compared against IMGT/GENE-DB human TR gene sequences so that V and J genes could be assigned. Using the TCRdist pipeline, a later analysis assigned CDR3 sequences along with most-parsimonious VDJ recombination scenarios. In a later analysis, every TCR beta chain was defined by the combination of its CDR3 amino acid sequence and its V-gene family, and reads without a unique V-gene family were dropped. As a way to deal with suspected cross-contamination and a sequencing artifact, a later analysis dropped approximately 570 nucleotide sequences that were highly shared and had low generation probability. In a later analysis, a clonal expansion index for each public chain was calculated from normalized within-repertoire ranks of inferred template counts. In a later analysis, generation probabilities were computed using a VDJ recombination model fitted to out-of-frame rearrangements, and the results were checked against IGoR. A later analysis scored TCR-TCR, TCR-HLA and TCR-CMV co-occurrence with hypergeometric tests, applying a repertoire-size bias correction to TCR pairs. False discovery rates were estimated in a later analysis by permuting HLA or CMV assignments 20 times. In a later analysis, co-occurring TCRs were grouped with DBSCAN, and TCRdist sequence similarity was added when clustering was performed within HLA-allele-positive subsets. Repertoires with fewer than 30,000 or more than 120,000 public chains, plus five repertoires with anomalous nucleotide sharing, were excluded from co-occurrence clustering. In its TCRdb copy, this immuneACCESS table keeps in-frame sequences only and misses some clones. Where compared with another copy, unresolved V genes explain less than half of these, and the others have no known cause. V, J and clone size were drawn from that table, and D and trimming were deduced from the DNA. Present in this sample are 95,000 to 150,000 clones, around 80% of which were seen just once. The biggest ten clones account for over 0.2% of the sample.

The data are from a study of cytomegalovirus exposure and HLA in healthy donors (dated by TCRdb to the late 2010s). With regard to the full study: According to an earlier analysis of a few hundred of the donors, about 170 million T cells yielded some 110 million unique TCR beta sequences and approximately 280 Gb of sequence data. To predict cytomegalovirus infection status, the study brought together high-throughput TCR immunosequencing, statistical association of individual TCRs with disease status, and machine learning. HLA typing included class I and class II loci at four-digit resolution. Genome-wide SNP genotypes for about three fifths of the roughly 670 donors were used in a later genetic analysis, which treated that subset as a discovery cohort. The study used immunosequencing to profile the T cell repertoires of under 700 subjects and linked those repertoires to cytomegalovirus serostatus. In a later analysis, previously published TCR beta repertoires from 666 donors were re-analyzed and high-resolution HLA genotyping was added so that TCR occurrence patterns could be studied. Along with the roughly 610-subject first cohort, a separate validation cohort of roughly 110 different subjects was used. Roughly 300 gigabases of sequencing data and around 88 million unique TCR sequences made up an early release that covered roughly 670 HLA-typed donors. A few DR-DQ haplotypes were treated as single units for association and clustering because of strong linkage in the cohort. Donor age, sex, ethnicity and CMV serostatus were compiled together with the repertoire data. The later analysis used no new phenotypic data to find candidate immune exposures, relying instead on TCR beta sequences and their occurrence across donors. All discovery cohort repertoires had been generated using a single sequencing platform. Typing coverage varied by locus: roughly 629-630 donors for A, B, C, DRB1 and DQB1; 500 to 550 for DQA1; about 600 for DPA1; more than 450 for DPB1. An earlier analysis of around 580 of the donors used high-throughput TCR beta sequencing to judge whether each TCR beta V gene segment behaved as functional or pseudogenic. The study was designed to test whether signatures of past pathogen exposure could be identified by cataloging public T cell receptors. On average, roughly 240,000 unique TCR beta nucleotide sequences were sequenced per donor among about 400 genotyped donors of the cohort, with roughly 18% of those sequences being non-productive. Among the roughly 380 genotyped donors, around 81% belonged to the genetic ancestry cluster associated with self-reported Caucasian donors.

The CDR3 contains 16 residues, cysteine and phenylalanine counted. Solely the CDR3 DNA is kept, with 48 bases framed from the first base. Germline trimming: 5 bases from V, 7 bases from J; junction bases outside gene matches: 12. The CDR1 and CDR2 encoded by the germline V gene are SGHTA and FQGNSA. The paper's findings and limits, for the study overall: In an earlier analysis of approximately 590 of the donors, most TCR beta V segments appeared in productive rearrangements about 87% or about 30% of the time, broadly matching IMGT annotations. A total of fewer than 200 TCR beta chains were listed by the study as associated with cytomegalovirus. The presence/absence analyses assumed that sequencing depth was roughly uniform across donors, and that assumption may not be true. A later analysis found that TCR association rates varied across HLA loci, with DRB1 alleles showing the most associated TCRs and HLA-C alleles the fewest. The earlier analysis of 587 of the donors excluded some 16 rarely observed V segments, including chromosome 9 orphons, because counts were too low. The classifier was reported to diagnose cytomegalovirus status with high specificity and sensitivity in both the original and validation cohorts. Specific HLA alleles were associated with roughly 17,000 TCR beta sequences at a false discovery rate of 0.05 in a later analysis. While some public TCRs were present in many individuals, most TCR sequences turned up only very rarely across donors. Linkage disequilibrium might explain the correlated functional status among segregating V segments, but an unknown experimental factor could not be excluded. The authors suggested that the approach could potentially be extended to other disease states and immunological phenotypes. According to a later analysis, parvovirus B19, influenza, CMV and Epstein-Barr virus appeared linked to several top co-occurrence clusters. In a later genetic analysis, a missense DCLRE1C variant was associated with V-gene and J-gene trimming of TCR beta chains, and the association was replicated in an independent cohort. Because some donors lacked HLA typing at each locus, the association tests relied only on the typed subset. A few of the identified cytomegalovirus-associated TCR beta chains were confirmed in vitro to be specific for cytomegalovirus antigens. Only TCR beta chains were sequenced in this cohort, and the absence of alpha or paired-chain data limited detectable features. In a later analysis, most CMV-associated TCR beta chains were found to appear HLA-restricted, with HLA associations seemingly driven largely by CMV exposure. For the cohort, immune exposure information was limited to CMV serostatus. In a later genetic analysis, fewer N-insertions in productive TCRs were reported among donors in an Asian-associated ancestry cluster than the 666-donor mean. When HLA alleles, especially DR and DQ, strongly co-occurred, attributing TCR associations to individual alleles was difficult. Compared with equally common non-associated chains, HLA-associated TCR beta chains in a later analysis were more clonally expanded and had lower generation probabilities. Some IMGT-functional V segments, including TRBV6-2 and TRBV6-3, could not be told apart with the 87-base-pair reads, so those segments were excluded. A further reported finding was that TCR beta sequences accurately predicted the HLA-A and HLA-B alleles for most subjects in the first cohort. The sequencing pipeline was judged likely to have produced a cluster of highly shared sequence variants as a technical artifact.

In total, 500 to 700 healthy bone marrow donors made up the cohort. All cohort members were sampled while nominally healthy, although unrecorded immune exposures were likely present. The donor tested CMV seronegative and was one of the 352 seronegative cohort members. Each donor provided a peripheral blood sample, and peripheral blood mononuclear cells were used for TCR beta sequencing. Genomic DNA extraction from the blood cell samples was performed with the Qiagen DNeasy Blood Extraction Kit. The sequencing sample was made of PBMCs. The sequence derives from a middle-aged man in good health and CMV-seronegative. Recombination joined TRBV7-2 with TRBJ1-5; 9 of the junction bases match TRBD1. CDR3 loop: CASSPGRQGGVQPQHF. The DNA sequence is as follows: TGTGCCAGCAGCCCTGGTAGACAGGGGGGCGTACAGCCCCAGCATTTT.